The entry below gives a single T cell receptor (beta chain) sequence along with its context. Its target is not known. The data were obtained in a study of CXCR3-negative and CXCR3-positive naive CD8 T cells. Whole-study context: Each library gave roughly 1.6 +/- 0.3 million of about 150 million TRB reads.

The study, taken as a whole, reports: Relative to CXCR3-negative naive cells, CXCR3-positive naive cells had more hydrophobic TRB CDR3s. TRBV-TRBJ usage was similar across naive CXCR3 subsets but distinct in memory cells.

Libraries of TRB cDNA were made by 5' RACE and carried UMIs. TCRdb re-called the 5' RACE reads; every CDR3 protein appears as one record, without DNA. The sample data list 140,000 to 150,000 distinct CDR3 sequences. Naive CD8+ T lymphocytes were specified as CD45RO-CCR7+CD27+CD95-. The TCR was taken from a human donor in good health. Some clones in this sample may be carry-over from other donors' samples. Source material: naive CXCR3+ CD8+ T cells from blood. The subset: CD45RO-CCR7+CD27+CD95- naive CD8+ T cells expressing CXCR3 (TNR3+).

The CDR3 loop reads CASSLSGAGTGWDTGELFF. This chain joins TRBV4-3 and TRBJ2-2; the TCRdb call, TRBD1, lacks DNA for checking. The CDR3 loop spans 19 amino acids. CDR1 and CDR2 from the germline V gene are LGHNA and YSLEER.